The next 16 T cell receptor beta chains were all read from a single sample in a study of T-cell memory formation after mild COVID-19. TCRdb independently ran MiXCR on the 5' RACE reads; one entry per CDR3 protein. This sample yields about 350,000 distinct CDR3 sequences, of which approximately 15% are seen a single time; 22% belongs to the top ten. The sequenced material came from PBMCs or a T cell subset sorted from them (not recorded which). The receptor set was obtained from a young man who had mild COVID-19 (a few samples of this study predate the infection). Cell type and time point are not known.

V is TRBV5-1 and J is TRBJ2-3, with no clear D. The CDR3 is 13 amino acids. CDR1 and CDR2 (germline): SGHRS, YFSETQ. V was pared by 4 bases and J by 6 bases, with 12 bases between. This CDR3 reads CASSIPPSDTQYF. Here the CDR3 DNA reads TGCGCCAGCAGCATCCCTCCGAGTGATACGCAGTATTTT.

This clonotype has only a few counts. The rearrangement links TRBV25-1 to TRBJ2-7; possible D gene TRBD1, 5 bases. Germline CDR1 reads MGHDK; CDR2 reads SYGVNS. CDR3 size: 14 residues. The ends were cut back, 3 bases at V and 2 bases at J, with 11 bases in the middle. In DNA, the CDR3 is TGTGCCAGCAGTGAGGGGTGGGGCCCCTACGAGCAGTACTTC. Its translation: CASSEGWGPYEQYF.

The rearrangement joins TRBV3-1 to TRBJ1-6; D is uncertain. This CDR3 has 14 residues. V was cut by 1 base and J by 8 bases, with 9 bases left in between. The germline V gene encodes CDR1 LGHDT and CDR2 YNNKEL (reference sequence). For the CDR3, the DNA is TGTGCCAGCAGCCAAGGCCGATGGGATTCACCCCTCCACTTT. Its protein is CASSQGRWDSPLHF.

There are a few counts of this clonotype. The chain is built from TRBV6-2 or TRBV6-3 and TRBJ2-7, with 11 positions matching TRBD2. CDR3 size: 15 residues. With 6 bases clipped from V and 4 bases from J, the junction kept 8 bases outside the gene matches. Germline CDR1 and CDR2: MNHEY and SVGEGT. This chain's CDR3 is CASSQVLAGGYEQYF. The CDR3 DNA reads TGTGCCAGCAGCCAAGTCCTAGCGGGGGGATACGAGCAGTACTTC.

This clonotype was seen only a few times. The CDR3 nucleotides read TGCAGTGCTAGAGACATAACCCGGTCCTACAATGAGCAGTTCTTC. Encoded protein: CSARDITRSYNEQFF. The V call is TRBV20-1, the J call TRBJ2-1, with unresolved D. Deletions cut 0 bases from V and 1 base from J, with 10 bases between. This CDR3 is built from 15 residues. The germline gives CDR1 DFQATT, CDR2 SNEGSKA (reference sequence).

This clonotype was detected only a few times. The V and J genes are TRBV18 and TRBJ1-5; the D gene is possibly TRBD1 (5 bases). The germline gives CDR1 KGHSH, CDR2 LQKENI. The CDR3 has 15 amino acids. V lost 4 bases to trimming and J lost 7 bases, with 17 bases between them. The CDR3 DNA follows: TGTGCCAGCTCACAAAACCAGGGAGATGAGCAGCCCCAGCATTTT. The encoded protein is CASSQNQGDEQPQHF.

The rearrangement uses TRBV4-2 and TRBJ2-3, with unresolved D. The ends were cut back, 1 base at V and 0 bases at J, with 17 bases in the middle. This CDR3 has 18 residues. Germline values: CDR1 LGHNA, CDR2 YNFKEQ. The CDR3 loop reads CASSQVFSTGTSTDTQYF. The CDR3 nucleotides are TGTGCCAGCAGCCAAGTTTTCTCTACGGGTACTAGCACAGATACGCAGTATTTT.

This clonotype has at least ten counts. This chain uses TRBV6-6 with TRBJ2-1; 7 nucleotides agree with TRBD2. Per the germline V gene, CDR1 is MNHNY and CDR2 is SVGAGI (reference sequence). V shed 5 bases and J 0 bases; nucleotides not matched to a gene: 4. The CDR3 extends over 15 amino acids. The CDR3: CASSTRGSSYNEQFF. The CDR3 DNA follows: TGTGCCAGCAGTACGCGGGGGAGCTCCTACAATGAGCAGTTCTTC.

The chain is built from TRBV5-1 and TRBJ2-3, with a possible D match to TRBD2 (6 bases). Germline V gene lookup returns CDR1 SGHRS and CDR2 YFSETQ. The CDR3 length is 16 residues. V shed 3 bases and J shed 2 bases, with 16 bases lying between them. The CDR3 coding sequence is TGCGCCAGCAGCTCACGCGGGGTTGGGGTCACAGATACGCAGTATTTT. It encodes CASSSRGVGVTDTQYF.

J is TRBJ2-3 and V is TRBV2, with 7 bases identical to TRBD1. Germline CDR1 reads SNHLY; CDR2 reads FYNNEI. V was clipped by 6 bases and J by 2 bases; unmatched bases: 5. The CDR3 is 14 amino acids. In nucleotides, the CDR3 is TGTGCCAGCAGAGGGACAGTCCACACAGATACGCAGTATTTT. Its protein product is CASRGTVHTDTQYF. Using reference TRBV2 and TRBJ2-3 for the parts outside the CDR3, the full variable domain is EPEVTQTPSHQVTQMGQEVILRCVPISNHLYFYWYRQILGQKVEFLVSFYNNEISEKSEIFDDQFSVERPDGSNFTLKIRSTKLEDSAMYFCASRGTVHTDTQYFGPGTRLTVL.

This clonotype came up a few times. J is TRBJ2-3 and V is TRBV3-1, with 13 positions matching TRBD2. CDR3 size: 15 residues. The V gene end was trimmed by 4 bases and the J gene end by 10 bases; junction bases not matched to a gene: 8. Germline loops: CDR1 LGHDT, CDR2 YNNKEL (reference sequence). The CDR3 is CASSRTSGGSYPQYF. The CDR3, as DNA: TGTGCCAGCAGCCGGACTAGCGGGGGATCATATCCGCAGTATTTT.

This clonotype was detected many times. CDR3 nucleotide sequence: TGCGCCAGCAGCCGCCAGGGGGAAGAGACCCAGTACTTC. It is translated as CASSRQGEETQYF. V usage is TRBV4-3 and J usage is TRBJ2-5; 7 bases fit TRBD1. The CDR3 length is 13 residues. V shed 4 bases and J 3 bases; nucleotides not matched to a gene: 2. Per germline, CDR1 LGHNA and CDR2 YSLEER.

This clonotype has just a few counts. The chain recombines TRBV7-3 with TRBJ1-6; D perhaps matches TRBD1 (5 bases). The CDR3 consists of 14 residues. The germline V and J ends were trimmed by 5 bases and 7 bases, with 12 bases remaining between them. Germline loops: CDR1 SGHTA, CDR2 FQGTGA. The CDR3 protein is CASSPGGSNSPLHF. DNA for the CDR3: TGTGCCAGCAGCCCCGGGGGGAGCAATTCACCCCTCCACTTT.

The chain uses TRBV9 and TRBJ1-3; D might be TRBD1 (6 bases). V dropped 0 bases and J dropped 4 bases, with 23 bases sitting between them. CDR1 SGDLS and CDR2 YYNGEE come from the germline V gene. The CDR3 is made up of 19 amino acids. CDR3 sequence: CASSVVETPGHLRGNTIYF. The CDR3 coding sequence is TGTGCCAGCAGCGTAGTCGAGACCCCGGGACACCTCCGAGGAAACACCATATATTTT. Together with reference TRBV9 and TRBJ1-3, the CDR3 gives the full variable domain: DSGVTQTPKHLITATGQRVTLRCSPRSGDLSVYWYQQSLDQGLQFLIQYYNGEERAKGNILERFSAQQFPDLHSELNLSSLELGDSALYFCASSVVETPGHLRGNTIYFGEGSWLTVV.

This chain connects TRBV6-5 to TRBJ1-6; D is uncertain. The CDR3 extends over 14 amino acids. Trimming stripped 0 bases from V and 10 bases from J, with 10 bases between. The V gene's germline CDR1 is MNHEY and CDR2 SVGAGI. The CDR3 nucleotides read TGTGCCAGCAGTTACTCCGGGGTGAGGTCACCCCTCCACTTT. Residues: CASSYSGVRSPLHF.

The CDR3 bases are TGTGCCAGCAGGGGCTGGGGAGGGGGCTGGGAGACCCAGTACTTC. It codes for CASRGWGGGWETQYF. The chain recombines TRBV5-6 with TRBJ2-5; possibly TRBD1 or TRBD2 for D (7 bases each). Trimming removed 5 bases from V and 5 bases from J, with 19 bases in between. Germline assignment: CDR1 SGHDT and CDR2 YYEEEE. The CDR3 contains 15 residues.